Described below is a single T cell receptor beta chain sequence and its context. This clonotype has just a few counts. Its antigen remains undetermined. Nothing much larger sits one base from this clone, and base qualities are not available. Counted from cysteine to phenylalanine, this CDR3 has 13 amino acids. Here the CDR3 DNA is all that survives: 39 bases in frame from base 1. Trimming takes 7 bases from V and 5 bases from J, and the germline ends sit 12 bases apart. For CDR1 and CDR2, the germline V gene (reference sequence) lists LGHDT and YNNKEL. This sample is part of a study of T-cell memory formation after mild COVID-19 (dated by TCRdb to the early 2020s). For the study in its entirety: TCR sequence clusters from the two donors were found to be largely donor specific. Longitudinal TCRalpha and TCRbeta repertoire sequencing tracked T-cell clones expanding and contracting after mild COVID-19 in a couple of donors. Two young, previously healthy adult volunteers made up the cohort, one male and one female.

Broad study findings and their caveats: From day 15 to 85, contracting clones showed balanced CD4/CD8 phenotypes, whereas a second wave of clones that expanded from day 15 to 37 leaned towards CD4+. Whether the second-wave clones peaking on day 37 were SARS-CoV-2 specific was not confirmed. Some responding clones were detected in pre-infection memory, which suggested that pre-existing cross-reactive memory T cells had joined the SARS-CoV-2 response. Only a couple of mild cases were covered in the study, and larger cohorts including severe cases with pre-infection samples were considered necessary. Contracting CD4+ clones turned up mainly in the CM and EM memory subsets, whereas EMRA was where CD8+ clones were enriched.

Ficoll-Paque density gradient centrifugation was the method used to isolate PBMCs. This sample was sequenced with an Illumina NovaSeq 6000. Using 5'RACE with constant-segment primers, TCRalpha and TCRbeta cDNA libraries were constructed, with sample barcodes and unique molecular identifiers added in the process. RNA was extracted from every sample with Trizol reagent. Libraries were amplified in two PCR steps, with a second sample barcode and Illumina TruSeq adapters added in the second step. The libraries were sequenced on an Illumina NovaSeq using 2 x 150 bp paired-end reads. The authors processed their data as follows. With migec v1.2.7, reads were demultiplexed and then collapsed into UMI-guided consensus sequences. Using mixcr v2.1.11, the UMI consensuses were aligned to TRA and TRB V and J templates and assembled into clonotypes. A clonotype was counted as expanded or contracted only when both edgeR and NoisET called the clonotype significant, with the noise models trained on biological replicates. For edgeR calls, the cutoffs were a false discovery rate-adjusted p below 0.01 and a log2 fold-change threshold of 1. As an exploratory analysis of dynamics, PCA with hierarchical clustering was applied to max-normalized trajectories of the 1000 most abundant clonotypes. Each responding clone was given a CD4 or CD8 phenotype based on the CD4+ and CD8+ repertoires, which had been sequenced separately. The public reads were reprocessed in TCRdb via fastp at Q25 and MiXCR, keeping in-frame beta chains. Each entry is one CDR3 protein sequence, shown with its most common DNA and genes. V and J calls and clone size were set by TCRdb, not the authors. Here the sample has approximately 300,000 distinct CDR3 sequences; about 16% occur a single time. Jointly, the top ten make up roughly a fifth of the sample.

This chain is built from TRBV3-1 and TRBJ2-1; too little of a D gene remains to name it. The receptor was derived from a man aged 18-30 years who had mild COVID-19 (a few samples of this study predate the infection). The sample titles of this study are shuffled in the database, so cell type and time point are left out; the donor was told from shared clones. Sequencing used PBMCs or a T cell subset sorted from them (not recorded which). The CDR3 sequence is CASKIGNNNEQFF. The base sequence is TGTGCCAGCAAAATCGGTAACAACAATGAGCAGTTCTTC.